One and the same sample provided the 9 T cell receptor beta chains below, sequenced in a study of cytomegalovirus exposure and HLA in healthy donors. Data came from immunoSEQ multiplex PCR; TCRdb stores just in-frame clones and leaves some out. The table lists tens of thousands of clones, roughly 90% of them singletons. Specimen: PBMCs. The source of these receptors is a woman aged 18-29 years in good health and CMV-seropositive.

Here the CDR3 DNA reads TGCGCCAGCAGCCAAGGACAGATTCGGACTAGCGGGTACTACAATGAGCAGTTCTTC. It codes for CASSQGQIRTSGYYNEQFF. The chain links TRBV4-3 to TRBJ2-1; 11 bases map to TRBD2. The length of the CDR3 is 19 residues. Per the germline V gene, CDR1 is LGHNA and CDR2 is YSLEER. V lost 1 base to trimming and J lost 3 bases; unmatched junction nucleotides: 11.

This clone showed up just once. This chain joins TRBV10-1 and TRBJ2-2; 9 bases line up with TRBD2. The germline V gene has CDR1 WNHNN and CDR2 SYGVQD (reference sequence). The CDR3 has 13 residues. Trimming at V came to 7 bases and at J to 5 bases, leaving 2 bases not matched to a gene. In DNA, the CDR3 is TGCGCCAGCACGACTAGCGGAACCGGGGAGCTGTTTTTT. Translated: CASTTSGTGELFF.

The V gene is TRBV27, the J gene TRBJ2-5, with 11 bases that match TRBD2. The DNA matches TRBJ2-7 better at its end, which makes the J call doubtful. The CDR3 contains 20 residues. Germline V CDR1 and CDR2: MNHEY, SMNVEV (reference sequence). The CDR3 protein is CASSGKILAGALSGSYEQYF. The CDR3, as DNA: TGTGCCAGCAGTGGAAAAATACTAGCGGGAGCCCTTTCAGGCTCCTACGAGCAGTACTTC.

This chain links TRBV18 with TRBJ2-3; D call uncertain. The CDR3 length is 13 residues. Germline V gene sequence: CDR1 KGHSH, CDR2 LQKENI. Trimming left V 0 bases short and J 7 bases short, with 8 bases between. Written as DNA, the CDR3 is TGTGCCAGCTCACCACCCGAGGCGAATACGCAGTATTTT. The encoded protein is CASSPPEANTQYF. The full variable domain, rest sourced from reference TRBV18 and TRBJ2-3, is NAGVMQNPRHLVRRRGQEARLRCSPMKGHSHVYWYRQLPEEGLKFMVYLQKENIIDESGMPKERFSAEFPKEGPSILRIQQVVRGDSAAYFCASSPPEANTQYFGPGTRLTVL.

V usage is TRBV28 and J usage is TRBJ2-5, with D perhaps matching TRBD2 (6 bases). V lost 6 bases and J lost 5, with 10 bases in between. The CDR3 contains 12 residues. The germline V gene encodes CDR1 MDHEN and CDR2 SYDVKM. The CDR3 DNA sequence: TGTGCCAGCAGCCCACGGGGGGAGACCCAGTACTTC. Translated, it gives CASSPRGETQYF.

The chain carries TRBV27 and TRBJ1-1; no firm D call. The CDR3 is made up of 14 amino acids. V lost 2 bases and J 4 bases, leaving 11 bases between the germline ends. Germline CDR1 and CDR2: MNHEY and SMNVEV (reference sequence). DNA of the CDR3: TGTGCCAGCAGTTTAGGAGGGAAGGGCACTGAAGCTTTCTTT. Protein: CASSLGGKGTEAFF.

V gene TRBV5-1 combines with J gene TRBJ1-2, with 11 bases matching TRBD1. Trimming removed 0 bases from V and 6 bases from J; junction bases left unmatched: 7. CDR1 and CDR2 (germline): SGHRS, YFSETQ. The CDR3 has 16 amino acids. The CDR3: CASSLDGTGGINGYTF. For the CDR3, the DNA is TGCGCCAGCAGCTTGGATGGGACAGGGGGAATTAATGGCTACACCTTC. The whole variable domain, remainder taken from reference TRBV5-1 and TRBJ1-2, is KAGVTQTPRYLIKTRGQQVTLSCSPISGHRSVSWYQQTPGQGLQFLFEYFSETQRNKGNFPGRFSGRQFSNSRSEMNVSTLELGDSALYLCASSLDGTGGINGYTFGSGTRLTVV.

The CDR3, as DNA: TGTGCCAGCTCTACCAACAGGGTGGTCCATCAGCCCCAGCATTTT. This translates into CASSTNRVVHQPQHF. V is TRBV18 and J is TRBJ1-5; possibly TRBD1 for D (6 bases). V was clipped by 6 bases and J by 5 bases, with 17 bases between them. Germline V CDR1 and CDR2: KGHSH, LQKENI. The CDR3 sequence is 15 residues long.

The rearrangement links TRBV28 to TRBJ1-2; 7 bases align to TRBD1. Germline CDR1 is MDHEN and CDR2 is SYDVKM. J was trimmed by 4 bases and V by 4 bases; bases with no gene match: 6. CDR3 length: 14 residues. This chain's CDR3 is CASSSPQGSYGYTF. Written as DNA, the CDR3 is TGTGCCAGCAGTTCGCCACAGGGGAGCTATGGCTACACCTTC.